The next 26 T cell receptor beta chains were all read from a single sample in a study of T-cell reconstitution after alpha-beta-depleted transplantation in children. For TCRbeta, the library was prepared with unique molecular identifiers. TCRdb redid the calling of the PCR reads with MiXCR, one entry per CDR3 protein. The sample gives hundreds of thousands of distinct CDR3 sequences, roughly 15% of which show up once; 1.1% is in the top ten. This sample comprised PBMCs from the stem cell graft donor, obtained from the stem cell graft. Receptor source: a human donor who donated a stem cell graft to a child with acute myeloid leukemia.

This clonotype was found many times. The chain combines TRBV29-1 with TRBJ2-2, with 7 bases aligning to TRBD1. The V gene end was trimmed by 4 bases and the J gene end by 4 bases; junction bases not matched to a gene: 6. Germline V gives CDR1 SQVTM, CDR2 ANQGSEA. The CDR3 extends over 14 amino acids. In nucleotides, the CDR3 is TGCAGCGTTGGCTACAGGGGTTCCACCGGGGAGCTGTTTTTT. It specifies CSVGYRGSTGELFF.

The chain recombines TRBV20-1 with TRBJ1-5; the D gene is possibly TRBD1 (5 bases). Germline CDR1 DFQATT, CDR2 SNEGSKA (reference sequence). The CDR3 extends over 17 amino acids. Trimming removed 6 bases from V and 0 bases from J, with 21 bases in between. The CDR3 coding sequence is TGCAGTGCGGCCAGGACAAGGGTGGGATATAGCAATCAGCCCCAGCATTTT. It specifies CSAARTRVGYSNQPQHF.

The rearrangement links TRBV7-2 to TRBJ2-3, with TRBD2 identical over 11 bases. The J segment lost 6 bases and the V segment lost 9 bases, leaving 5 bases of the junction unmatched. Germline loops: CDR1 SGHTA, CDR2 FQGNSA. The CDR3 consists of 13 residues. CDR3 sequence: CASSGGARDTQYF. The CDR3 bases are TGTGCCAGTAGCGGGGGGGCTCGCGATACGCAGTATTTT.

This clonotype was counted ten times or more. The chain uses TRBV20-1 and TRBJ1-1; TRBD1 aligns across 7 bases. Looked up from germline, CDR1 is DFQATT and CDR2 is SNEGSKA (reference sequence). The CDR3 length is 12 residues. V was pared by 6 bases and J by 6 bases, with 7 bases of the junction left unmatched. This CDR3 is CSATTGSPEAFF. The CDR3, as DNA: TGCAGTGCCACGACAGGGAGTCCTGAAGCTTTCTTT.

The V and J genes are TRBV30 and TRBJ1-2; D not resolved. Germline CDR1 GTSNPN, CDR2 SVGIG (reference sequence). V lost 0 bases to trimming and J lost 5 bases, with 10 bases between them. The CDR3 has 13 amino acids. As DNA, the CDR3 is TGTGCCTGGAGTGTACCCGGCCTTTATGGCTACACCTTC. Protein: CAWSVPGLYGYTF.

The chain's CDR3 is CASSLLHDNQPQHF. CDR3 DNA: TGTGCCAGCAGCTTACTCCACGACAATCAGCCCCAGCATTTT. The chain couples TRBV7-2 to TRBJ1-5, with D uncertain. The germline CDR1 and CDR2 sequences are SGHTA and FQGNSA. The CDR3 sequence is 14 residues long. V dropped 2 bases and J dropped 3 bases, with 8 bases sitting between them.

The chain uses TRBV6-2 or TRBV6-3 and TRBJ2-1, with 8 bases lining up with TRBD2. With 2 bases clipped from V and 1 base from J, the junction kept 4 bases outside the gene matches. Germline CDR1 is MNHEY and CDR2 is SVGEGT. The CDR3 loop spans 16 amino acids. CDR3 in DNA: TGTGCCAGCAGTTACGCCCGGGAGGGGTCCTACAATGAGCAGTTCTTC. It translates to CASSYAREGSYNEQFF.

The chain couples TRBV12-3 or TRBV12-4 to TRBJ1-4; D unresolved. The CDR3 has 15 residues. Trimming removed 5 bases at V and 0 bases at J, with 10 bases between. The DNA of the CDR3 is TGTGCCAGCAGTCCGACACAGCCAACTAATGAAAAACTGTTTTTT. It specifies CASSPTQPTNEKLFF.

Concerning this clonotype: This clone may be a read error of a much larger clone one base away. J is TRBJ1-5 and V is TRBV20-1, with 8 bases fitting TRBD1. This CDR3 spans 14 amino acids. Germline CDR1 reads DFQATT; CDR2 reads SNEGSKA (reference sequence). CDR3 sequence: CSASTGELNQPPHF. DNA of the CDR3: TGCAGTGCGTCGACAGGGGAACTTAATCAGCCCCCGCATTTT.

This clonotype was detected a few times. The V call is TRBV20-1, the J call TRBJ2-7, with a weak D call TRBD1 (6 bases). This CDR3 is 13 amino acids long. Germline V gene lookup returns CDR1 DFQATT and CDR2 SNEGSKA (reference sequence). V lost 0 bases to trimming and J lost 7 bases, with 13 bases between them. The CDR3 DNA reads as TGCAGTGCTAGAGATCGGACAGAGCTTGAGCAGTACGTC. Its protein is CSARDRTELEQYV.

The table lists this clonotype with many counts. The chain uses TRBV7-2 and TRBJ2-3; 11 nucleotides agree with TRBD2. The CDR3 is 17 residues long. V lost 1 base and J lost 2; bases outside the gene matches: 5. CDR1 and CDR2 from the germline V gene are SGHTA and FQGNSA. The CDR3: CASSLVGTSGPTDTQYF. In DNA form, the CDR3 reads TGTGCCAGCAGCTTAGTAGGGACTAGCGGACCCACAGATACGCAGTATTTT.

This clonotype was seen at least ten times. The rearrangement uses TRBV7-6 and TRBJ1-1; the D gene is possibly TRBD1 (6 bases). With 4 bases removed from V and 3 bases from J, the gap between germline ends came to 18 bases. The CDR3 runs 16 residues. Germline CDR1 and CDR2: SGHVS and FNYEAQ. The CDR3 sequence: CASSSLFQGRHTEAFF. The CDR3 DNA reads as TGTGCCAGCAGCTCGCTGTTTCAGGGGAGGCACACTGAAGCTTTCTTT.

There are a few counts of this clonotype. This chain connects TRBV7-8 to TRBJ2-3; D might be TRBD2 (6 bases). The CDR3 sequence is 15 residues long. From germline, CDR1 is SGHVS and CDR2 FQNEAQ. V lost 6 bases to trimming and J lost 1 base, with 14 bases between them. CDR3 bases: TGTGCCAGCAGACTGCGGCCGGGAGGCACAGATACGCAGTATTTT. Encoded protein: CASRLRPGGTDTQYF.

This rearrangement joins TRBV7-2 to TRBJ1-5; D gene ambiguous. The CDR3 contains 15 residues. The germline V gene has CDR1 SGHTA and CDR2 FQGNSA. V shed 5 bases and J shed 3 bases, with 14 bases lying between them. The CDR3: CASSTYSSLNQPQHF. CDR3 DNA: TGTGCCAGCAGCACTTATAGCAGCCTCAATCAGCCCCAGCATTTT.

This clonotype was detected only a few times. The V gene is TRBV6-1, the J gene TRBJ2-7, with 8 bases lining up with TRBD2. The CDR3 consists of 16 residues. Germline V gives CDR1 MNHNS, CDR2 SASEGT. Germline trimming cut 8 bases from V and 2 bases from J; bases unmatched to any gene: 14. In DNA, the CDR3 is TGTGCCAGCGGAAATATAGCGGGATTGCCCCCCTACGAGCAGTACTTC. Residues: CASGNIAGLPPYEQYF.

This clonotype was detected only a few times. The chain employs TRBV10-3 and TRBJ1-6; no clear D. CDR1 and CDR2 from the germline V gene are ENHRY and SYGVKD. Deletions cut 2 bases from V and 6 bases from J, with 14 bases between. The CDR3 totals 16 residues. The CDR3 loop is CAISEGPGLGNSPLHF. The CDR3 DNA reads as TGTGCCATCAGTGAGGGTCCGGGATTGGGTAATTCACCCCTCCACTTT.

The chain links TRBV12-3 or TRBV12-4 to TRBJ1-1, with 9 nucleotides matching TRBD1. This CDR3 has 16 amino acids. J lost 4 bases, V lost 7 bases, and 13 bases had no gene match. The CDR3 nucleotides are TGTGCCAGCAACCTGGGACAGGGAATGAGGAGCACTGAAGCTTTCTTT. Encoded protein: CASNLGQGMRSTEAFF.

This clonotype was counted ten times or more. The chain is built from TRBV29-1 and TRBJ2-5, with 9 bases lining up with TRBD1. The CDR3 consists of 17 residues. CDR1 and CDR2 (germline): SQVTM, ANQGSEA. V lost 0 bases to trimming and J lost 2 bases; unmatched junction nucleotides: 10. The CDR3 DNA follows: TGCAGCGTTGAAGATCTTCTTGGACAGGGGATACAAGAGACCCAGTACTTC. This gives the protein CSVEDLLGQGIQETQYF.

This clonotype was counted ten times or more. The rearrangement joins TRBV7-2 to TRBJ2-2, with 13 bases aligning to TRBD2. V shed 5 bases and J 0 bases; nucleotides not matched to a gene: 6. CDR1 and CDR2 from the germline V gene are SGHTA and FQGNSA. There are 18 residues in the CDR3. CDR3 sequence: CASSTGLAGATNTGELFF. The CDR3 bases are TGTGCCAGCAGCACCGGACTAGCGGGGGCCACGAACACCGGGGAGCTGTTTTTT.

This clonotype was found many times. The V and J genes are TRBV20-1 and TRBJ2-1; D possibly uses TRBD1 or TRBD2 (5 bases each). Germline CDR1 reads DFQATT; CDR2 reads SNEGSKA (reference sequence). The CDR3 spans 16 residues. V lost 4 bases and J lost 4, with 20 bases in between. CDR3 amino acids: CSATGRRGPDYNEQFF. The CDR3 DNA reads TGCAGTGCTACCGGACGCCGGGGCCCGGATTACAATGAGCAGTTCTTC.

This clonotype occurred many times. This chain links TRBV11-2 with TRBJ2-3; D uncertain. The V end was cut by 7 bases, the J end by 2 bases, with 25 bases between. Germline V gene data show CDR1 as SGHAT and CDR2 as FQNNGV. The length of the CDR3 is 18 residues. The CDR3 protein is CASIASLTNDDYTDTQYF. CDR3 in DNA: TGTGCCAGCATCGCAAGTTTGACGAATGATGATTACACAGATACGCAGTATTTT.

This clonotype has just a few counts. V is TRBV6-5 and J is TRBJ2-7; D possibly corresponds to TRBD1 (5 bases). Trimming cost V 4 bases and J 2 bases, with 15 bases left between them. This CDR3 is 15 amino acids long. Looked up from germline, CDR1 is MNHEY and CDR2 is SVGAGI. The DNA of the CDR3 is TGTGCCAGCAGTTGGATATCCGAGACAGCCTACGAGCAGTACTTC. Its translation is CASSWISETAYEQYF.

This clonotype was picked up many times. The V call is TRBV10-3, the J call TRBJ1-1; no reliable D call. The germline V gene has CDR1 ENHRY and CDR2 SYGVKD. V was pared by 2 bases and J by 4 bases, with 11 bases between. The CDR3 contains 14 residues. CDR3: CAISEHDTGTEAFF. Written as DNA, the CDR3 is TGTGCCATCAGTGAGCACGATACGGGCACTGAAGCTTTCTTT.

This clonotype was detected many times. The CDR3: CASSLATGSNTEAFF. The CDR3, as DNA: TGTGCCAGCAGCTTAGCAACAGGGTCTAACACTGAAGCTTTCTTT. The chain uses TRBV7-2 and TRBJ1-1, with D possibly being TRBD1 (6 bases). Germline-derived CDR1 and CDR2 are SGHTA and FQGNSA. The CDR3 length is 15 residues. The germline V and J ends were trimmed by 0 bases and 2 bases, with 10 bases remaining between them.

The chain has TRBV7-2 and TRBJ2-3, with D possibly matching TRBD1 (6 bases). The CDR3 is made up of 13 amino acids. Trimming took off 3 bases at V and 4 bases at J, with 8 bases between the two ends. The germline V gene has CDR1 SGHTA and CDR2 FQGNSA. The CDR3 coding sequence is TGTGCCAGCAGCTTCGACAGGTCAGATACGCAGTATTTT. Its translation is CASSFDRSDTQYF. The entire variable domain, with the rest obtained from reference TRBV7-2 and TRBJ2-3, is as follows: GAGVSQSPSNKVTEKGKDVELRCDPISGHTALYWYRQSLGQGLEFLIYFQGNSAPDKSGLPSDRFSAERTGGSVSTLTIQRTQQEDSAVYLCASSFDRSDTQYFGPGTRLTVL.

The DNA of the CDR3 is TGCGCCAGCAGCTTGATCTACAATGAGCAGTTCTTC. It is translated as CASSLIYNEQFF. This chain connects TRBV5-1 to TRBJ2-1; no clear D gene. Trimming left V 1 base short and J 3 bases short, with 2 bases between. The CDR3 is 12 amino acids. Germline V lookup: CDR1 SGHRS, CDR2 YFSETQ.